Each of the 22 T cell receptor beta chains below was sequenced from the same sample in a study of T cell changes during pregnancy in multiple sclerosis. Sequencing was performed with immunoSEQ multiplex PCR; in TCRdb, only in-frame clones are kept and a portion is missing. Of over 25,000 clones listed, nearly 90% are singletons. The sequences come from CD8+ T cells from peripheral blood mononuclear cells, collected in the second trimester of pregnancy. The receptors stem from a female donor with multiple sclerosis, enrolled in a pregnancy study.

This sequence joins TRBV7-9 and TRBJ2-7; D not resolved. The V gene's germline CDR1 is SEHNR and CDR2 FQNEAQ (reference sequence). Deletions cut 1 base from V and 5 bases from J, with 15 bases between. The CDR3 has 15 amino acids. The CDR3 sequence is CASSLELPRLDEQYF. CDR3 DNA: TGTGCCAGCAGCTTAGAGCTACCGCGTCTTGACGAGCAGTACTTC. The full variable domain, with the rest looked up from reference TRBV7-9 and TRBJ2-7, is DTGVSQNPRHKITKRGQNVTFRCDPISEHNRLYWYRQTLGQGPEFLTYFQNEAQLEKSRLLSDRFSAERPKGSFSTLEIQRTEQGDSAMYLCASSLELPRLDEQYFGPGTRLTVT.

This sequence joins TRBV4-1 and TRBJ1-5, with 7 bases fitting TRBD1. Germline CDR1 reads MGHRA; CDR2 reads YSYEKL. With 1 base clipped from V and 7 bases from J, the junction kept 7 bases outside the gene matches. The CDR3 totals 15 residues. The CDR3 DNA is TGCGCCAGCAGCCAAGCAATTGAGGGGGCGCAGCCCCAGCATTTT. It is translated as CASSQAIEGAQPQHF.

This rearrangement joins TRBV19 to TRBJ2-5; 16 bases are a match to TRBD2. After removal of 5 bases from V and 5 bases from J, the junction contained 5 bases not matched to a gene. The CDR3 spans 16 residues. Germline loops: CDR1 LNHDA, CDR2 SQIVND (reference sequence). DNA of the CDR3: TGTGCCAGTAGTCCGGGACTAGCGGGAGGGCAGGAGACCCAGTACTTC. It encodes CASSPGLAGGQETQYF.

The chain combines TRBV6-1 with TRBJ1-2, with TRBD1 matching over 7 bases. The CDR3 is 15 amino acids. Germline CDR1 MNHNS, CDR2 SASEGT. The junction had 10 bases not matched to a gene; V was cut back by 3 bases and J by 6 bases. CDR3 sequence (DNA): TGTGCCAGCAGTGAGACAACGACAGGGTCTAATGGCTACACCTTC. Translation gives CASSETTTGSNGYTF.

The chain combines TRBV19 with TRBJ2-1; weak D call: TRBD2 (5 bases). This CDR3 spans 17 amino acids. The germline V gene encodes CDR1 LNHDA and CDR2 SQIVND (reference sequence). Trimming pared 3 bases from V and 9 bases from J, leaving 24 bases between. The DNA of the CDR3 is TGTGCCAGTAGTATGTTTGGGGAGTCGGGATTTTTTGGTGAGCAGTTCTTC. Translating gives CASSMFGESGFFGEQFF.

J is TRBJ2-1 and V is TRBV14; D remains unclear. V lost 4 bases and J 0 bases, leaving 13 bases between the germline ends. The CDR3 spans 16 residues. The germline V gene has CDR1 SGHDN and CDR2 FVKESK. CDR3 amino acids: CASSPLLASSYNEQFF. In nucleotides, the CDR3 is TGTGCCAGCAGCCCCCTTCTTGCCAGCTCCTACAATGAGCAGTTCTTC.

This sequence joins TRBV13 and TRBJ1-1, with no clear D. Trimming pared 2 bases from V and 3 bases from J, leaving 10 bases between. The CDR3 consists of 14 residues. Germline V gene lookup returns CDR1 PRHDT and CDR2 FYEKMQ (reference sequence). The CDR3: CASSLRGSDTEAFF. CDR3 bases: TGTGCCAGCAGCTTACGCGGAAGCGACACTGAAGCTTTCTTT.

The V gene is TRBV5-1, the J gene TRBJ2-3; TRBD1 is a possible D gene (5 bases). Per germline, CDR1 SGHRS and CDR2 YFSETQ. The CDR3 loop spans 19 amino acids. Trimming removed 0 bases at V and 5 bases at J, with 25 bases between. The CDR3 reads CASSLVGQIGEQRGDTQYF. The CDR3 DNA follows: TGCGCCAGCAGCTTGGTGGGGCAGATTGGCGAACAAAGAGGAGATACGCAGTATTTT.

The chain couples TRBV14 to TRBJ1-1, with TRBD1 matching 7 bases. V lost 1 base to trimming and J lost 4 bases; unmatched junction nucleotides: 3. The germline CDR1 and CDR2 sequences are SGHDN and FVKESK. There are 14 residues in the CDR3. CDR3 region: CASSQGQGVTEAFF. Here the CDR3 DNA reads TGTGCCAGCAGCCAAGGACAGGGAGTCACTGAAGCTTTCTTT.

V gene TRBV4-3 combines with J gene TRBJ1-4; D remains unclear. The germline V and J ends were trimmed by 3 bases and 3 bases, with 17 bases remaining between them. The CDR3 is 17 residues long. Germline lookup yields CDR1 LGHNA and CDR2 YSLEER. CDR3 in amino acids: CASSHRSSPLSNEKLFF. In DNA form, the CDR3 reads TGCGCCAGCAGCCACAGGTCCAGTCCCTTGTCTAATGAAAAACTGTTTTTT.

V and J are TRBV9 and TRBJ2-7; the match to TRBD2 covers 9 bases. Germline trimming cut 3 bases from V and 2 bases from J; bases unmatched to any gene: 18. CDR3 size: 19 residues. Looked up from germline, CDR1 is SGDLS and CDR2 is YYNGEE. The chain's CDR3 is CASSGERGSGSLIPYEQYF. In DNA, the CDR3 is TGTGCCAGCAGCGGAGAACGGGGTAGCGGGAGTTTGATCCCCTACGAGCAGTACTTC.

The CDR3 sequence is CASSPQGPANEKLFF. DNA of the CDR3: TGTGCCAGCAGCCCCCAGGGTCCCGCTAATGAAAAACTGTTTTTT. V is TRBV7-8 and J is TRBJ1-4; D might be TRBD1 (5 bases). Germline values: CDR1 SGHVS, CDR2 FQNEAQ. The CDR3 length is 15 residues. The V end lost 5 bases, the J end lost 3 bases, and 13 bases lay between the germline ends.

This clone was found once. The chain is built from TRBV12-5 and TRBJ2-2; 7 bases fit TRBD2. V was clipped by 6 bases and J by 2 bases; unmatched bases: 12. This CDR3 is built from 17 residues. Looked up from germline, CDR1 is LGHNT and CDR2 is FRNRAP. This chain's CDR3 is CASGQRGTTLNTGELFF. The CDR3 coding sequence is TGTGCTAGTGGCCAAAGAGGGACTACTTTAAACACCGGGGAGCTGTTTTTT.

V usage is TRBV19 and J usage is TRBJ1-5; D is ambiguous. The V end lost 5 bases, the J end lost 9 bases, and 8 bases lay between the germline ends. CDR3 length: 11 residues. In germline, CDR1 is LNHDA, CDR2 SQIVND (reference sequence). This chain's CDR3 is CASSVGGPQHF. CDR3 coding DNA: TGTGCCAGTAGTGTCGGTGGGCCCCAGCATTTT.

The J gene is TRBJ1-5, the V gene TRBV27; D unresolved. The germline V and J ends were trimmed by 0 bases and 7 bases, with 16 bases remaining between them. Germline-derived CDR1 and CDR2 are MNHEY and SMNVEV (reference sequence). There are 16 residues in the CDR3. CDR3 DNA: TGTGCCAGCAGTTTATCTGGGAGCCGTCTTGAGCAGCCCCAGCATTTT. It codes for CASSLSGSRLEQPQHF.

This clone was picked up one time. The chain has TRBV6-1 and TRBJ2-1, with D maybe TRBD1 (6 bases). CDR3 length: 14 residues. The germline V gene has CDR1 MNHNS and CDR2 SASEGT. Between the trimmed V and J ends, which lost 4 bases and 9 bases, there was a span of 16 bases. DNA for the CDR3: TGTGCCAGCAGTGGGGGGCTAGACATTCCTGAGCAGTTCTTC. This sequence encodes CASSGGLDIPEQFF.

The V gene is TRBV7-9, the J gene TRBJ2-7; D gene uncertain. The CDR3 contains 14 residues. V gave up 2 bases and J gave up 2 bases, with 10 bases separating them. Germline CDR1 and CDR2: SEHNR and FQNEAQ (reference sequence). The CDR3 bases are TGTGCCAGCAGCTTACCCCTAGACGCCTACGAGCAGTACTTC. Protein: CASSLPLDAYEQYF.

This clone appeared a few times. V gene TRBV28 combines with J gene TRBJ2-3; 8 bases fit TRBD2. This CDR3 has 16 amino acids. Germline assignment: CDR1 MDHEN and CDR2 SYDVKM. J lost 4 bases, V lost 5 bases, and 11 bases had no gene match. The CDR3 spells CASSPRPSGSPDTQYF. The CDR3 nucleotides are TGTGCCAGCAGTCCCCGGCCCAGCGGGAGTCCAGATACGCAGTATTTT.

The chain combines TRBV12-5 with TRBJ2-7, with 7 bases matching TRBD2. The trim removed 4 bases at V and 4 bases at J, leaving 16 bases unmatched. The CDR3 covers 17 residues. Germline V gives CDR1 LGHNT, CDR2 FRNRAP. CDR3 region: CASGSEGSGFHGYEQYF. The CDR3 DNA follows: TGTGCTAGTGGTTCCGAGGGTAGCGGGTTCCATGGGTACGAGCAGTACTTC. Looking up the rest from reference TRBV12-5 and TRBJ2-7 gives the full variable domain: DARVTQTPRHKVTEMGQEVTMRCQPILGHNTVFWYRQTMMQGLELLAYFRNRAPLDDSGMPKDRFSAEMPDATLATLKIQPSEPRDSAVYFCASGSEGSGFHGYEQYFGPGTRLTVT.

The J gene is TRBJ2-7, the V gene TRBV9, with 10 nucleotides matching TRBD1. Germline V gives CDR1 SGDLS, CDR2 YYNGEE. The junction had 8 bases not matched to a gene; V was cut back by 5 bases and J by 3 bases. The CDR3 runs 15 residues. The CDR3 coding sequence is TGTGCCAGCAGTCCGACAGGGGGCTCCGGCTACGAGCAGTACTTC. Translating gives CASSPTGGSGYEQYF.

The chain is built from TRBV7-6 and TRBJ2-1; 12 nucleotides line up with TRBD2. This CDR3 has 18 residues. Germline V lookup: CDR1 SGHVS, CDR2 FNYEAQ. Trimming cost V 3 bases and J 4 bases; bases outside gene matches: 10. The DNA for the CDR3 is TGTGCCAGCAGCTTCACTAGCGGGGGGCCTTACACATACAATGAGCAGTTCTTC. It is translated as CASSFTSGGPYTYNEQFF.

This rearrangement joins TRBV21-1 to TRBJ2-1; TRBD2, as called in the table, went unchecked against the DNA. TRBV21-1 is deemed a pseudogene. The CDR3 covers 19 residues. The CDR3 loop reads CASSKVASGGNLVYNEQFF. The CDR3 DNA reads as TGTGCCAGCAGCAAAGTTGCTAGCGGGGGGAACCTCGTCTACAATGAGCAGTTCTTC.